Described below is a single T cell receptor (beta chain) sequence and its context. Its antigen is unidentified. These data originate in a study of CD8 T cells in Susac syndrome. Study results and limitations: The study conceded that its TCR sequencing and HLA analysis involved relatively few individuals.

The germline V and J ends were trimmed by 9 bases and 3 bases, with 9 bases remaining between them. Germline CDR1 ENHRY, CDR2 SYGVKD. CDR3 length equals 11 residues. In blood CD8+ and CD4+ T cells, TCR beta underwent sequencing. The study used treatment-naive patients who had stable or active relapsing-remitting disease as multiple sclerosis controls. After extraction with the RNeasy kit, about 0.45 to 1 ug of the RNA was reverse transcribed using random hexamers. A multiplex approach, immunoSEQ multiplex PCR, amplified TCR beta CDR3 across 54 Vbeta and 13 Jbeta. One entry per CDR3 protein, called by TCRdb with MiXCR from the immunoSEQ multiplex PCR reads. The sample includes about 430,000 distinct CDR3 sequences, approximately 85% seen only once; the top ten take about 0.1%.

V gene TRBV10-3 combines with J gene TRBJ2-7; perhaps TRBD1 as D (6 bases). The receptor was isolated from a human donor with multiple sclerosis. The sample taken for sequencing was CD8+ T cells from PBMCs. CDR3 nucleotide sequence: TGTGCCATTCGACAGGACTACGAGCAGTACTTC. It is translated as CAIRQDYEQYF.